A selection of T cell receptor beta chains follows, all from one sample in a study of regulatory T cells in long-lasting Graves disease. TCRdb re-called the multiplex PCR reads through MiXCR, storing one row per CDR3 protein. In the table there are 380,000 or so distinct CDR3 sequences, around 15% of which are singletons. The same data also contributed to another study, on T cells in Graves' hyperthyroidism and ophthalmopathy.

The sequenced sample was peripheral blood mononuclear cells (PBMCs), obtained at new diagnosis, from a patient treated with antithyroid drugs. The receptors here all came from a woman aged 18 to 35 with Graves disease. Each CDR3 is given with its conserved first and last residue. Fields, in order: J gene, V gene, clone size, D gene, CDR3 DNA, CDR3 protein. A D gene is named only where the DNA matches it firmly. Rows may omit the clone size; those that give it use once, few, many or a size class.

j_call: TRBJ1-1
v_call: TRBV3-1
clone_size: many
d_call: .
cdr3_nt: TGTGCCAGCAGCCAAGACGCCAGGGGTAACACTGAAGCTTTCTTT
cdr3_aa: CASSQDARGNTEAFF

j_call: TRBJ1-4
v_call: TRBV9
clone_size: once
d_call: TRBD1
cdr3_nt: TGTGCCAGCAGCGTAAGGGACAGAGGTTATGAAAAACTGTTTTTT
cdr3_aa: CASSVRDRGYEKLFF

j_call: TRBJ1-1
v_call: TRBV19
clone_size: .
d_call: TRBD1
cdr3_nt: TGTGCCAGTAGTATCGGGACAGGGGTCAACCCCACTGAAGCTTTCTTT
cdr3_aa: CASSIGTGVNPTEAFF

j_call: TRBJ1-1
v_call: TRBV6-1
clone_size: few
d_call: .
cdr3_nt: TGTGCCAGCAGAGACGTCGGGGCCTTGAACACTGAAGCTTTCTTT
cdr3_aa: CASRDVGALNTEAFF

j_call: TRBJ1-1
v_call: TRBV19
clone_size: few
d_call: .
cdr3_nt: TGTGCCAGTAGTATTCGTGGGGCTGGGGAAGCTTTCTTT
cdr3_aa: CASSIRGAGEAFF

j_call: TRBJ2-7
v_call: TRBV19
clone_size: once
d_call: .
cdr3_nt: TGTGCCAGTAGCGGTCAGTACTACGAGCAGTACTTC
cdr3_aa: CASSGQYYEQYF

j_call: TRBJ1-2
v_call: TRBV9
clone_size: .
d_call: .
cdr3_nt: TGTGCCAGCAGCGGGTCAGGGTTTGGCTACACCTTC
cdr3_aa: CASSGSGFGYTF

j_call: TRBJ2-5
v_call: TRBV10-3
clone_size: many
d_call: .
cdr3_nt: TGTGCCATCAGTGAGTCGGGGCGGTACCAAGAGACCCAGTACTTC
cdr3_aa: CAISESGRYQETQYF

j_call: TRBJ2-3
v_call: TRBV19
clone_size: .
d_call: TRBD2
cdr3_nt: TGTGCCAGTAGTCTGCCTAGCGGGAACACAGATACGCAGTATTTT
cdr3_aa: CASSLPSGNTDTQYF

j_call: TRBJ2-2
v_call: TRBV5-1
clone_size: few
d_call: .
cdr3_nt: TGCGCCAGCTCGGCGGGGGCGGGGAACACCGGGGAGCTGTTTTTT
cdr3_aa: CASSAGAGNTGELFF

j_call: TRBJ1-2
v_call: TRBV20-1
clone_size: .
d_call: .
cdr3_nt: TGCAGTGCTAAACAAGGGGCTAACTATGGCTACACCTTC
cdr3_aa: CSAKQGANYGYTF

j_call: TRBJ1-1
v_call: TRBV10-1
clone_size: .
d_call: .
cdr3_nt: TGCGCCAGCAGTGAGTCGGCCCGGCCCGCTTTCTTT
cdr3_aa: CASSESARPAFF

j_call: TRBJ2-5
v_call: TRBV3-1
clone_size: many
d_call: TRBD1
cdr3_nt: TGTGCCAGCAGCCAAGATGGGACAGCCAGCCAAGAGACCCAGTACTTC
cdr3_aa: CASSQDGTASQETQYF

j_call: TRBJ2-7
v_call: TRBV11-2
clone_size: many
d_call: .
cdr3_nt: TGTGCCAGCAGCCGAGCTAGGTTTCAATCCTACGAGCAGTACTTC
cdr3_aa: CASSRARFQSYEQYF

j_call: TRBJ2-7
v_call: TRBV20-1
clone_size: few
d_call: TRBD1
cdr3_nt: TGCAGTGCTCCAAACAGGGGGCTATCTAGCGAGCAGTACTTC
cdr3_aa: CSAPNRGLSSEQYF

j_call: TRBJ2-7
v_call: TRBV27
clone_size: many
d_call: .
cdr3_nt: TGTGCCAGCAGTTTATATGGTCCAGTCGGTAACGAGCAGTACTTC
cdr3_aa: CASSLYGPVGNEQYF

j_call: TRBJ2-3
v_call: TRBV9
clone_size: few
d_call: .
cdr3_nt: TGTGCCAGCAGCGTAGCAACTACAGATACGCAGTATTTT
cdr3_aa: CASSVATTDTQYF

j_call: TRBJ1-5
v_call: TRBV2
clone_size: many
d_call: .
cdr3_nt: TGTGCCAGCAGTGAAGCGCTTCGGGGGGGCAGTCAGCCCCAGCATTTT
cdr3_aa: CASSEALRGGSQPQHF

j_call: TRBJ1-2
v_call: TRBV12-3/TRBV12-4
clone_size: many
d_call: .
cdr3_nt: TGTGCCGCTCTCTCCCTTACGGACCGGGATTATGGCTACACCTTC
cdr3_aa: CAALSLTDRDYGYTF

j_call: TRBJ2-3
v_call: TRBV5-1
clone_size: many
d_call: TRBD2
cdr3_nt: TGCGCCAGCAGCTTGACGGGGGGGCTGGATACGCAGTATTTT
cdr3_aa: CASSLTGGLDTQYF

j_call: TRBJ2-6
v_call: TRBV2
clone_size: many
d_call: .
cdr3_nt: TGTGCCAGCAGCTCAGGGTCTGGGGCCAACGTCCTGACTTTC
cdr3_aa: CASSSGSGANVLTF

j_call: TRBJ2-7
v_call: TRBV4-2
clone_size: .
d_call: TRBD2
cdr3_nt: TGTGCCAGCAGCCAAGGGGCAGGACTAGCGAGGGACGAGCAGTACTTC
cdr3_aa: CASSQGAGLARDEQYF

j_call: TRBJ2-5
v_call: TRBV28
clone_size: many
d_call: TRBD1
cdr3_nt: TGTGCCAGCAGGGGGACAGGACTGGAACCAACTAAAGAGACCCAGTACTTC
cdr3_aa: CASRGTGLEPTKETQYF

j_call: TRBJ2-3
v_call: TRBV24-1
clone_size: many
d_call: .
cdr3_nt: TGTGCCACCAGTGATCGGGACTCACGGAAGGATACGCAGTATTTT
cdr3_aa: CATSDRDSRKDTQYF

j_call: TRBJ1-1
v_call: TRBV4-2
clone_size: many
d_call: .
cdr3_nt: TGTGCCAGCAGGAGCGGGGGCAGGGCCCACACTGAAGCTTTCTTT
cdr3_aa: CASRSGGRAHTEAFF

j_call: TRBJ2-1
v_call: TRBV10-3
clone_size: few
d_call: .
cdr3_nt: TGTGCCATCCCGGCCCCGGGGGCAGGAGCCGACAATGAGCAGTTCTTC
cdr3_aa: CAIPAPGAGADNEQFF

j_call: TRBJ2-6
v_call: TRBV6-1
clone_size: .
d_call: .
cdr3_nt: TGTGCCAGCAGTGAAGACGGACGTTTCTCTGGGGCCAACGTCCTGACTTTC
cdr3_aa: CASSEDGRFSGANVLTF

j_call: TRBJ2-1
v_call: TRBV7-7
clone_size: few
d_call: TRBD2
cdr3_nt: TGTGCTATTGGGGCGGGGGGAAGCGATGAGCAGTTCTTC
cdr3_aa: CAIGAGGSDEQFF

j_call: TRBJ2-7
v_call: TRBV29-1
clone_size: few
d_call: TRBD1
cdr3_nt: TGCAGCGTCCCGGGACAGGTCTCCTACGAGCAGTACTTC
cdr3_aa: CSVPGQVSYEQYF

j_call: TRBJ1-5
v_call: TRBV30
clone_size: many
d_call: .
cdr3_nt: TGTGCCTGGAGCGACAGTTACAATCAGCCCCAGCATTTT
cdr3_aa: CAWSDSYNQPQHF

j_call: TRBJ2-1
v_call: TRBV12-3/TRBV12-4
clone_size: many
d_call: TRBD2
cdr3_nt: TGTGCCACCCGGGAGGGGGCCTACAATGAGCAGTTCTTC
cdr3_aa: CATREGAYNEQFF

j_call: TRBJ2-1
v_call: TRBV29-1
clone_size: many
d_call: TRBD2
cdr3_nt: TGCAGCGTTGCTAGCGGGAGGGCCCAGAATGAGCAGTTCTTC
cdr3_aa: CSVASGRAQNEQFF

j_call: TRBJ2-1
v_call: TRBV9
clone_size: many
d_call: .
cdr3_nt: TGTGCCAGCAGCGCGGAACAGGGAACCTACAATGAGCAGTTCTTC
cdr3_aa: CASSAEQGTYNEQFF

j_call: TRBJ2-3
v_call: TRBV2
clone_size: many
d_call: TRBD2
cdr3_nt: TGTGCCAGCAGTGAAGGGCTAGCGGGGGCCGGTACCCGTACGCAGTATTTT
cdr3_aa: CASSEGLAGAGTRTQYF

j_call: TRBJ2-5
v_call: TRBV11-2
clone_size: .
d_call: .
cdr3_nt: TGTGCCAGCAGCTCGGGCGGAGCACAAGAGACCCAGTACTTC
cdr3_aa: CASSSGGAQETQYF

j_call: TRBJ2-7
v_call: TRBV5-1
clone_size: few
d_call: .
cdr3_nt: TGCGCCAGCAGCTTGAGCGGCAGGGCCACCTACGAGCAGTACTTC
cdr3_aa: CASSLSGRATYEQYF

j_call: TRBJ2-1
v_call: TRBV14
clone_size: .
d_call: .
cdr3_nt: TGTGCCAGCAGCCAAGGCGATGGGGATGAGCAGTTCTTC
cdr3_aa: CASSQGDGDEQFF

j_call: TRBJ1-2
v_call: TRBV19
clone_size: .
d_call: TRBD1
cdr3_nt: TGTGCCAGTCTCCGAACGGACAGGGCGTTTGGCTACACCTTC
cdr3_aa: CASLRTDRAFGYTF

j_call: TRBJ2-2
v_call: TRBV6-1
clone_size: .
d_call: TRBD1
cdr3_nt: TGTGCCACCACACCCCCCGAGACAGGGGGTACCGGGGAGCTGTTTTTT
cdr3_aa: CATTPPETGGTGELFF

j_call: TRBJ1-5
v_call: TRBV6-1
clone_size: few
d_call: .
cdr3_nt: TGTGCCAGCGGCCTTGAATTTAGCAATCAGCCCCAGCATTTT
cdr3_aa: CASGLEFSNQPQHF

j_call: TRBJ2-1
v_call: TRBV10-1
clone_size: many
d_call: .
cdr3_nt: TGCGCCAGCAGTGATCCGACGGCCCCCGGGCACAATGAGCAGTTCTTC
cdr3_aa: CASSDPTAPGHNEQFF

j_call: TRBJ2-4
v_call: TRBV20-1
clone_size: .
d_call: .
cdr3_nt: TGCAGTGCTAGAGATCCAGTAGCCAAAAACATTCAGTACTTC
cdr3_aa: CSARDPVAKNIQYF

j_call: TRBJ1-6
v_call: TRBV6-9
clone_size: .
d_call: .
cdr3_nt: TGTGCCAGCAGTTACTCAGGGGTTAATTCACCCCTCCACTTT
cdr3_aa: CASSYSGVNSPLHF

j_call: TRBJ1-1
v_call: TRBV12-3/TRBV12-4
clone_size: many
d_call: TRBD1
cdr3_nt: TGTGCCAGCAGGTCGGGACAGACTGAAGCTTTCTTT
cdr3_aa: CASRSGQTEAFF

j_call: TRBJ2-3
v_call: TRBV28
clone_size: once
d_call: TRBD2
cdr3_nt: TGTGCCAGCAGTCCTAGCGGGAGGGCCAGGGATACGCAGTATTTT
cdr3_aa: CASSPSGRARDTQYF

j_call: TRBJ2-3
v_call: TRBV18
clone_size: many
d_call: .
cdr3_nt: TGTGCCAGCTCGGCGGGGGCTACCACAGATACGCAGTATTTT
cdr3_aa: CASSAGATTDTQYF

j_call: TRBJ1-6
v_call: TRBV6-1
clone_size: many
d_call: .
cdr3_nt: TGTGCCAGCAGCACCCTAGGGGGGGACACCCTCCACTTT
cdr3_aa: CASSTLGGDTLHF

j_call: TRBJ1-2
v_call: TRBV5-1
clone_size: many
d_call: .
cdr3_nt: TGCGCCAGCAGCTTGGACCCCTCCGACAGGCACTATGGCTACACCTTC
cdr3_aa: CASSLDPSDRHYGYTF

j_call: TRBJ1-1
v_call: TRBV6-1
clone_size: once
d_call: .
cdr3_nt: TGTACCAGCAGTGAGGTCGCAGAAATGAACACTGAAGCTTTCTTT
cdr3_aa: CTSSEVAEMNTEAFF

j_call: TRBJ1-1
v_call: TRBV6-1
clone_size: .
d_call: .
cdr3_nt: TGTGCCAGCAAGAGGGGGTTTGGGGGTGAAGCTTTCTTT
cdr3_aa: CASKRGFGGEAFF

j_call: TRBJ2-3
v_call: TRBV29-1
clone_size: few
d_call: TRBD2
cdr3_nt: TGCAGCGTTGAACGAGGTTTGTCGGGGGGTACGCAGTATTTT
cdr3_aa: CSVERGLSGGTQYF

j_call: TRBJ1-4
v_call: TRBV4-1
clone_size: few
d_call: .
cdr3_nt: TGCGCCAGCAGCCAGGTGGGGGGGCCTAATGAAAAACTGTTTTTT
cdr3_aa: CASSQVGGPNEKLFF

j_call: TRBJ1-4
v_call: TRBV6-2/TRBV6-3
clone_size: few
d_call: .
cdr3_nt: TGTGCCAGCAGTTTCGACGGAACTAATGAAAAACTGTTTTTT
cdr3_aa: CASSFDGTNEKLFF

j_call: TRBJ1-6
v_call: TRBV29-1
clone_size: .
d_call: TRBD1
cdr3_nt: TGCAGCGTCGGGACAGACTATAATTCACCCCTCCACTTT
cdr3_aa: CSVGTDYNSPLHF

j_call: TRBJ1-2
v_call: TRBV20-1
clone_size: many
d_call: .
cdr3_nt: TGCAGTGCTGAAGGGGGTAACCATGGCTACACCTTC
cdr3_aa: CSAEGGNHGYTF